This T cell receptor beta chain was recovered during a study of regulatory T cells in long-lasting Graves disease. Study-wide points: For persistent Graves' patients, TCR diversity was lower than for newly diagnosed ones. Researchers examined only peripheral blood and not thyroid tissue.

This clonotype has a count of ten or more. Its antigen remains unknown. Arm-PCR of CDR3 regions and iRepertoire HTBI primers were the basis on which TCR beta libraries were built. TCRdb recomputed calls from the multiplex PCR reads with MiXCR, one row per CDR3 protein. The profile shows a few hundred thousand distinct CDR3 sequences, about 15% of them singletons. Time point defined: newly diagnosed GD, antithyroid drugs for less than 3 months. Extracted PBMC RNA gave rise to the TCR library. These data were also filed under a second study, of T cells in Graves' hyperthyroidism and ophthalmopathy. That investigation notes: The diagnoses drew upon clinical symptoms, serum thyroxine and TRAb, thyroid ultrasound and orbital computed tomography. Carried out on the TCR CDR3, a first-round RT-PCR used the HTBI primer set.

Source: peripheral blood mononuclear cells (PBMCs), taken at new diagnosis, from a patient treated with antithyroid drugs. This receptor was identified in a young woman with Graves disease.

CDR3 residues: CAWTTGQGYNEQFF. The CDR3 nucleotides are TGTGCCTGGACTACGGGACAGGGCTACAATGAGCAGTTCTTC. The rearrangement uses TRBV30 and TRBJ2-1, with 9 bases fitting TRBD1. V was clipped by 4 bases and J by 3 bases; unmatched bases: 4. Germline V gene lookup returns CDR1 GTSNPN and CDR2 SVGIG (reference sequence). The CDR3 consists of 14 residues.